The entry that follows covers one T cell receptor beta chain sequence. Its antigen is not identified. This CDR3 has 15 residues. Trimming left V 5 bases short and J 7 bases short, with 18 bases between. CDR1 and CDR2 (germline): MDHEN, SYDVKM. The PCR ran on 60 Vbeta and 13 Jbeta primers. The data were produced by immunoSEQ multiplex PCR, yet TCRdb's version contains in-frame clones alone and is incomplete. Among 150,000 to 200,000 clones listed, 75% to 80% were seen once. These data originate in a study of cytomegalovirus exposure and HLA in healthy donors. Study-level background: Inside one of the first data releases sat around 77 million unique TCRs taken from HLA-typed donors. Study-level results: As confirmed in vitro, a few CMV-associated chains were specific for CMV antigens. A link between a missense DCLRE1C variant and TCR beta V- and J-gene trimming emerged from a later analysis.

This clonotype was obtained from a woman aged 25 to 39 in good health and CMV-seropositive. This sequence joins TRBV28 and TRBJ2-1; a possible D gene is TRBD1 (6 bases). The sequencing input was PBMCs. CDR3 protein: CASSTLRGRGNEQFF. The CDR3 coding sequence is TGTGCCAGCAGTACCCTCCGGGGCAGGGGAAATGAGCAGTTCTTC.